This T cell receptor beta chain was sequenced for a study of human T cells and chemical hapten exposure. As for the study in general: All through the roughly 23-week study, the scalp of each patient received diphenylcyclopropenone doses weekly.

The table lists this clonotype with many counts. Its antigen is not identified. CDR1 is DFQATT and CDR2 is SNEGSKA in the germline V gene (reference sequence). The CDR3 runs 16 residues. The V gene end was trimmed by 6 bases and the J gene end by 0 bases; junction bases not matched to a gene: 11. Points from the study as a whole: TCRs exceeding 1 in 1000 frequency stayed unchanged with DPC sensitization.

TCRdb fed the RACE reads into MiXCR, producing one record per CDR3 protein. The sample lists about 70,000 distinct CDR3 sequences; 8.5% were seen once. Indicated time point: patch test 2, 6 weeks after DPC sensitization. Treatment noted: therapeutic diphenylcyclopropenone sensitization with weekly scalp DPC. Each patch test followed a blood draw. The sample was whole blood, taken in connection with sensitization to the hapten diphenylcyclopropenone (DPC). This rearrangement joins TRBV20-1 to TRBJ1-1; 9 bases align to TRBD1. This clonotype originated in a woman between 50 and 59 years old with alopecia areata. Some clones in this sample may be carry-over from other donors' samples. The CDR3 sequence: CSAKDRGGVMNTEAFF. The CDR3 DNA is TGCAGTGCAAAGGACAGGGGTGGGGTCATGAACACTGAAGCTTTCTTT.